This entry is about one TCR beta chain. These data belong to a study of patients and donors after allogeneic stem cell transplantation. Germline CDR1 GTSNPN, CDR2 SVGIG (reference sequence). The CDR3 is 11 amino acids. Trimming took off 8 bases at V and 7 bases at J, with 13 bases between the two ends. TCRdb passed the RT-PCR reads through MiXCR, listing each CDR3 protein once. The table lists 900,000 to 1,000,000 distinct CDR3 sequences, around 17% of them singletons, with 6% in the top ten. The specimen was blood, either unsorted or a sorted T cell fraction (not recorded which). This chain joins TRBV30 and TRBJ2-3; D is perhaps TRBD2 (5 bases). The source is a human donor who was either an allogeneic HSCT recipient or a stem cell or donor lymphocyte infusion donor (not recorded which). It is not recorded whose cells these are; they may come from a transplant donor. CDR3 bases: TGTGCCAGCGGTAGCGTGCATACGCAGTATTTT. This gives the protein CASGSVHTQYF.